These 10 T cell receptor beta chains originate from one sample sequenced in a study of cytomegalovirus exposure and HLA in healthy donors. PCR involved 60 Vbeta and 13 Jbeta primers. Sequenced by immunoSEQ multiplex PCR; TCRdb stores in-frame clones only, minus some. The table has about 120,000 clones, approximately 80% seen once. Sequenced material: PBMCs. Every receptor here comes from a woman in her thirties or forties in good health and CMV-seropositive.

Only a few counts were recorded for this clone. CDR3 sequence reads: CASSPASTEYEAFF. The CDR3 DNA reads TGTGCCAGCTCACCTGCTTCCACAGAATATGAAGCTTTCTTT. The chain links TRBV18 to TRBJ1-1, with D unclear. Germline V gene sequence: CDR1 KGHSH, CDR2 LQKENI. This CDR3 is 14 amino acids long. Trimming cost V 3 bases and J 7 bases, with 15 bases left between them.

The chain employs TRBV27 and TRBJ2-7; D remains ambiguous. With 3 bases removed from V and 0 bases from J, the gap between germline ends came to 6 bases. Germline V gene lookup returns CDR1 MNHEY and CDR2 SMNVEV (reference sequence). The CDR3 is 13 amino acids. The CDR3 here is CASSFRSSYEQYF. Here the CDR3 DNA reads TGTGCCAGCAGTTTTCGGAGCTCCTACGAGCAGTACTTC.

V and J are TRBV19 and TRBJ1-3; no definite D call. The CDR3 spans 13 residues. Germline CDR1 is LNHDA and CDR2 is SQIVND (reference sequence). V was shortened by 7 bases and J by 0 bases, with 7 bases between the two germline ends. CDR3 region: CASIAYSGNTIYF. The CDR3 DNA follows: TGTGCCAGTATCGCCTACTCTGGAAACACCATATATTTT.

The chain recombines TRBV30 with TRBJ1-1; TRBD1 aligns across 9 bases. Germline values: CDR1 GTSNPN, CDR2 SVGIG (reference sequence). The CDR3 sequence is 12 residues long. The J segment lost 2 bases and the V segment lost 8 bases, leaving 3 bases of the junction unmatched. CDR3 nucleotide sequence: TGTGCCCGGGACAGGGAAAACACTGAAGCTTTCTTT. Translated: CARDRENTEAFF.

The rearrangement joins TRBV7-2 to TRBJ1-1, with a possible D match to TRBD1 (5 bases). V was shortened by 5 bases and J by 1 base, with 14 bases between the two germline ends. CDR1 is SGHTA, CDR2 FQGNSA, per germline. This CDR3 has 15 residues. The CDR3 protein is CASSPIPGGNTEAFF. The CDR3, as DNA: TGTGCCAGCAGCCCAATCCCCGGGGGGAACACTGAAGCTTTCTTT. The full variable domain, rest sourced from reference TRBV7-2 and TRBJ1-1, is GAGVSQSPSNKVTEKGKDVELRCDPISGHTALYWYRQSLGQGLEFLIYFQGNSAPDKSGLPSDRFSAERTGGSVSTLTIQRTQQEDSAVYLCASSPIPGGNTEAFFGQGTRLTVV.

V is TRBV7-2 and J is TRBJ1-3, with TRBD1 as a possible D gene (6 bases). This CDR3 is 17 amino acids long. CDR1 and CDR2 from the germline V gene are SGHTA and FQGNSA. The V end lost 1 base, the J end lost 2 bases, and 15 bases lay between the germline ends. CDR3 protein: CASSLGGGSLAGNTIYF. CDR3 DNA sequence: TGTGCCAGCAGCTTAGGAGGGGGTAGTTTGGCTGGAAACACCATATATTTT.

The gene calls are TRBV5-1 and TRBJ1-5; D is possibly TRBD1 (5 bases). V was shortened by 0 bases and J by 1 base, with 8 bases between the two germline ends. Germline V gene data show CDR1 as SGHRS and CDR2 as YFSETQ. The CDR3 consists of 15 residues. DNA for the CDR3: TGCGCCAGCAGCTTGGGGGGGGTAAGCAATCAGCCCCAGCATTTT. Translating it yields CASSLGGVSNQPQHF.

The CDR3 reads CASSLGQPGLISYEQYF. The CDR3 coding sequence is TGTGCCAGCAGCTTAGGCCAGCCGGGACTGATCTCCTACGAGCAGTACTTC. The chain couples TRBV11-3 to TRBJ2-7; a weak D match, TRBD2 (6 bases). Germline loops: CDR1 SGHNT, CDR2 YENEEA. The CDR3 is 17 amino acids. The ends were cut back, 1 base at V and 0 bases at J, with 16 bases in the middle. The complete variable domain, with remaining parts taken from reference TRBV11-3 and TRBJ2-7, reads EAGVVQSPRYKIIEKKQPVAFWCNPISGHNTLYWYLQNLGQGPELLIRYENEEAVDDSQLPKDRFSAERLKGVDSTLKIQPAELGDSAVYLCASSLGQPGLISYEQYFGPGTRLTVT.

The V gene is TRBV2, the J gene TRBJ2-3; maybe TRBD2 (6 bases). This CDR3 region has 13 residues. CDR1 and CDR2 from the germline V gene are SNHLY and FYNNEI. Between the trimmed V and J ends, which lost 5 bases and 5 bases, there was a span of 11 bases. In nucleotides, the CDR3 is TGTGCCAGCAGTAACCTGGGGGGAGATACGCAGTATTTT. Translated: CASSNLGGDTQYF.

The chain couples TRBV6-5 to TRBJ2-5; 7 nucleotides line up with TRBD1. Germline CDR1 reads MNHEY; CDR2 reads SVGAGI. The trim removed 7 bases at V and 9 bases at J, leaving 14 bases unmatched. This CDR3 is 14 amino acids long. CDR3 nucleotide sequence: TGTGCCAGCACCCGCGAAGGGGGCTTAGGGTCCCAGTACTTC. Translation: CASTREGGLGSQYF.